The 26 T cell receptor beta chains given below trace back to one sample, sequenced in a study of blood T cells in healthy people across ages. A second PCR of roughly 7 to 11 cycles used a sample-barcoded 5' primer and a J-beta primer mix. Each CDR3 protein gets one entry after TCRdb re-called the 5' RACE reads with MiXCR. The repertoire holds roughly 700,000 distinct CDR3 sequences, with roughly 25% as singletons. These data are also associated with another study on T cells of mothers and their children.

Sequencing was done on a sample of blood. Receptors originate from a boy under 18 in good health.

This clonotype appeared many times. V is TRBV6-5 and J is TRBJ1-5; 9 bases are a match to TRBD1. The V gene end was trimmed by 5 bases and the J gene end by 4 bases; junction bases not matched to a gene: 6. From germline, CDR1 is MNHEY and CDR2 SVGAGI. The length of the CDR3 is 15 residues. The CDR3 is CASSPQTGGNQPQHF. In DNA, the CDR3 is TGTGCCAGCAGTCCACAGACAGGGGGAAATCAGCCCCAGCATTTT.

This clonotype showed up just a few times. The chain combines TRBV13 with TRBJ2-7; 7 bases fit TRBD1. This CDR3 is 14 amino acids long. The V segment lost 3 bases and the J segment 4 bases; nucleotides outside the gene matches: 6. Germline CDR1 and CDR2: PRHDT and FYEKMQ (reference sequence). The CDR3 DNA sequence: TGTGCCAGCAGCTTTGACAGGGAAAATTACGAGCAGTACTTC. Amino acid sequence: CASSFDRENYEQYF.

This clonotype was counted only a few times. J is TRBJ2-7 and V is TRBV4-3; TRBD1 matches at 10 bases. CDR1 is LGHNA, CDR2 YSLEER, per germline. The CDR3 runs 17 residues. V trimming: 1 base; J trimming: 5 bases; junction bases outside the gene matches: 11. The CDR3 sequence: CASSQAGYRDRGHEQYF. DNA of the CDR3: TGCGCCAGCAGCCAAGCGGGGTACAGGGACAGGGGCCACGAGCAGTACTTC.

The chain joins TRBV11-2 to TRBJ2-1; D is possibly TRBD1 (6 bases). Trimming left V 1 base short and J 6 bases short, with 16 bases between. CDR1 and CDR2 (germline): SGHAT, FQNNGV. CDR3 length equals 16 residues. Here the CDR3 reads CASSLGTEGSGNEQFF. In DNA form, the CDR3 reads TGTGCCAGCAGCTTAGGGACAGAGGGCAGTGGCAATGAGCAGTTCTTC.

This clonotype was found a few times. The J gene is TRBJ2-7, the V gene TRBV20-1; D not certain. This CDR3 spans 12 amino acids. V dropped 3 bases and J dropped 2 bases, with 8 bases sitting between them. Germline CDR1 is DFQATT and CDR2 is SNEGSKA (reference sequence). CDR3 region: CSARDKPYEQYF. The CDR3 DNA reads TGCAGTGCTAGGGATAAGCCCTACGAGCAGTACTTC.

The chain links TRBV29-1 to TRBJ2-5, with 7 bases fitting TRBD2. Per germline, CDR1 SQVTM and CDR2 ANQGSEA. Trimming cost V 6 bases and J 4 bases; bases outside gene matches: 5. The CDR3 consists of 12 residues. DNA for the CDR3: TGCAGCGTCGGACTAGTAGGAGAGACCCAGTACTTC. It translates to CSVGLVGETQYF.

This clonotype was recorded a few times. The genes are TRBV6-5 and TRBJ1-4; D unresolved. Per germline, CDR1 MNHEY and CDR2 SVGAGI. This CDR3 region has 13 residues. V was shortened by 0 bases and J by 6 bases, with 5 bases between the two germline ends. As DNA, the CDR3 is TGTGCCAGCAGTTACTCCCAGGATGAAAAACTGTTTTTT. It encodes CASSYSQDEKLFF.

This clonotype came up once. The chain links TRBV6-5 to TRBJ2-6, with D perhaps assigned TRBD1 or TRBD2 (5 bases each). The CDR3 has 16 amino acids. Germline values: CDR1 MNHEY, CDR2 SVGAGI. V was pared by 2 bases and J by 2 bases, with 10 bases between. DNA for the CDR3: TGTGCCAGCAGTTACGGGGGTGGACCTGGGGCCAACGTCCTGACTTTC. Protein product: CASSYGGGPGANVLTF.

The chain joins TRBV5-6 to TRBJ2-1; a possible D gene is TRBD2 (5 bases). Germline loops: CDR1 SGHDT, CDR2 YYEEEE. CDR3 length: 16 residues. V shed 3 bases and J shed 0 bases, with 13 bases lying between them. CDR3 DNA sequence: TGTGCCAGCAGCTCATGGACTGCGAGCTCCTACAATGAGCAGTTCTTC. It translates to CASSSWTASSYNEQFF.

This chain joins TRBV20-1 and TRBJ2-3; D not resolved. Germline CDR1 is DFQATT and CDR2 is SNEGSKA (reference sequence). This CDR3 is 13 amino acids long. V lost 5 bases and J lost 1, with 10 bases in between. In DNA, the CDR3 is TGCAGTGCTTCTCATCCGGGCACAGATACGCAGTATTTT. Translation gives CSASHPGTDTQYF.

V is TRBV27 and J is TRBJ2-5; TRBD2 is a possible D gene (6 bases). The CDR3 is made up of 15 amino acids. Trimming took off 4 bases at V and 0 bases at J, with 12 bases between the two ends. Per the germline V gene, CDR1 is MNHEY and CDR2 is SMNVEV (reference sequence). The CDR3 sequence is CASSSLAWDQETQYF. The CDR3 DNA sequence: TGTGCCAGCAGTTCGCTAGCGTGGGACCAAGAGACCCAGTACTTC.

This clonotype was detected only a few times. The V and J genes are TRBV20-1 and TRBJ2-5, with 8 bases fitting TRBD1. The CDR3 has 16 amino acids. CDR1 and CDR2 (germline): DFQATT, SNEGSKA (reference sequence). J gave up 5 bases and V 0 bases, and 11 bases lay outside the gene matches. The DNA for the CDR3 is TGCAGTGCTAGAGATGTGGGCAGGGGGCGAACTGAGACCCAGTACTTC. Translating gives CSARDVGRGRTETQYF.

The genes are TRBV20-1 and TRBJ2-7; D gene uncertain. The CDR3 runs to 14 residues. CDR1 DFQATT and CDR2 SNEGSKA come from the germline V gene (reference sequence). Trimming cost V 0 bases and J 2 bases, with 11 bases left between them. The CDR3: CSARDQEPTYEQYF. The CDR3 DNA sequence: TGCAGTGCTAGAGATCAGGAACCTACCTACGAGCAGTACTTC.

The chain has TRBV9 and TRBJ2-7; D uncertain. Germline CDR1 reads SGDLS; CDR2 reads YYNGEE. The CDR3 has 13 amino acids. Trimming took 0 bases from V and 7 from J, leaving 11 bases between them. The CDR3 here is CASSVEVTGEQYF. As DNA, the CDR3 is TGTGCCAGCAGCGTAGAGGTGACTGGGGAGCAGTACTTC. The variable domain in full, with the rest retrieved from reference TRBV9 and TRBJ2-7, is DSGVTQTPKHLITATGQRVTLRCSPRSGDLSVYWYQQSLDQGLQFLIQYYNGEERAKGNILERFSAQQFPDLHSELNLSSLELGDSALYFCASSVEVTGEQYFGPGTRLTVT.

The CDR3 region is CASSQDKYSYEQYF. The CDR3 bases are TGCGCCAGCAGCCAAGACAAGTACTCCTACGAGCAGTACTTC. The chain has TRBV4-3 and TRBJ2-7; D call uncertain. Trimming removed 0 bases from V and 0 bases from J, with 6 bases in between. Germline V gene sequence: CDR1 LGHNA, CDR2 YSLEER. The CDR3 is 14 residues long.

The gene calls are TRBV11-3 and TRBJ2-1; TRBD2 matches 9 bases. The CDR3 runs 16 residues. From germline, CDR1 is SGHNT and CDR2 YENEEA. J gave up 1 base and V 6 bases, and 7 bases lay outside the gene matches. CDR3 bases: TGTGCCAGCAGTCGCCGCGGGGGGGGTTCCTACAATGAGCAGTTCTTC. It codes for CASSRRGGGSYNEQFF.

This sequence joins TRBV9 and TRBJ2-2; D unclear. CDR1 and CDR2 (germline): SGDLS, YYNGEE. Trimming left V 0 bases short and J 6 bases short, with 6 bases between. The CDR3 runs 13 residues. CDR3 bases: TGTGCCAGCAGCGTAGATGGTTCCGGGGAGCTGTTTTTT. Amino acid sequence: CASSVDGSGELFF.

V usage is TRBV28 and J usage is TRBJ1-2; 9 bases agree with TRBD1. The CDR3 has 14 residues. Per the germline V gene, CDR1 is MDHEN and CDR2 is SYDVKM. J was trimmed by 7 bases and V by 3 bases; bases with no gene match: 6. The CDR3 loop is CASSLGQGTSGYTF. CDR3 nucleotide sequence: TGTGCCAGCAGTTTGGGACAGGGCACGAGTGGCTACACCTTC.

The V and J genes are TRBV6-2 or TRBV6-3 and TRBJ2-7, with 9 bases aligning to TRBD1. The CDR3 runs 15 residues. Trimming cost V 6 bases and J 5 bases; bases outside gene matches: 11. Germline CDR1 and CDR2: MNHEY and SVGEGT. This CDR3 reads CASRTYRGRFNEQYF. As DNA, the CDR3 is TGTGCCAGCAGGACCTACAGGGGGCGTTTCAACGAGCAGTACTTC.

The chain joins TRBV2 to TRBJ2-3; no clear D gene. The CDR3 totals 14 residues. Deletions cut 8 bases from V and 2 bases from J, with 14 bases between. Germline CDR1 reads SNHLY; CDR2 reads FYNNEI. In nucleotides, the CDR3 is TGTGCCAGCCTCGCTGGTTACGACACAGATACGCAGTATTTT. This gives the protein CASLAGYDTDTQYF.

This clonotype came up a few times. CDR3 sequence: CASSLGRGTEETQYF. CDR3 DNA sequence: TGTGCCAGCAGCTTAGGGAGAGGGACAGAGGAGACCCAGTACTTC. V usage is TRBV7-2 and J usage is TRBJ2-5, with TRBD1 matching 7 bases. The CDR3 consists of 15 residues. The germline gives CDR1 SGHTA, CDR2 FQGNSA. Trimming took 1 base from V and 5 from J; bases not matched to a gene: 7.

The V call is TRBV7-2, the J call TRBJ2-5, with D possibly being TRBD1 or TRBD2 (5 bases each). Trimming stripped 0 bases from V and 4 bases from J, with 9 bases between. CDR3 length: 14 amino acids. Germline loops: CDR1 SGHTA, CDR2 FQGNSA. CDR3 sequence: CASSLAGVIETQYF. The CDR3 DNA reads as TGTGCCAGCAGCTTAGCGGGGGTTATAGAGACCCAGTACTTC.

V is TRBV18 and J is TRBJ2-7; 8 positions agree with TRBD1. This CDR3 has 16 residues. Germline V gives CDR1 KGHSH, CDR2 LQKENI. Germline trimming cut 3 bases from V and 6 bases from J; bases unmatched to any gene: 13. The CDR3, as DNA: TGTGCCAGCTCACCTACAGGGGGGCTATCGTTCGGCGAGCAGTACTTC. This encodes CASSPTGGLSFGEQYF.

This CDR3 reads CASSLDRTGSRYEQYF. DNA for the CDR3: TGCGCCAGCAGCTTGGACCGGACAGGGAGTCGGTACGAGCAGTACTTC. This rearrangement joins TRBV5-1 to TRBJ2-7, with 8 positions matching TRBD1. Germline lookup yields CDR1 SGHRS and CDR2 YFSETQ. V lost 0 bases and J lost 4; bases outside the gene matches: 9. There are 16 residues in the CDR3.

This clonotype came up a few times. V and J are TRBV4-2 and TRBJ2-5; 7 nucleotides line up with TRBD2. CDR3 length: 17 residues. Germline V gene data show CDR1 as LGHNA and CDR2 as YNFKEQ. Trimming removed 5 bases from V and 5 bases from J; junction bases left unmatched: 17. CDR3 DNA sequence: TGTGCCAGCAGCTCAGAGGTCCTGGCGGGGAGGGATGAGACCCAGTACTTC. Protein: CASSSEVLAGRDETQYF.

This clonotype was seen only a few times. V gene TRBV10-3 combines with J gene TRBJ2-2; no reliable D call. V dropped 10 bases and J dropped 0 bases, with 9 bases sitting between them. CDR1 and CDR2 from the germline V gene are ENHRY and SYGVKD. This CDR3 contains 13 residues. CDR3 loop: CATKEPNTGELFF. The CDR3, as DNA: TGTGCCACCAAAGAACCGAACACCGGGGAGCTGTTTTTT.